Given below is one T cell receptor beta chain in context. These data belong to a study of T-cell reconstitution after alpha-beta-depleted transplantation in children. Researchers prepared the TCRbeta library using unique molecular identifiers, the study reports. TCRdb re-derived calls from the PCR reads in MiXCR, one entry per CDR3 protein. This table holds some 350,000 distinct CDR3 sequences, about a tenth found once. Trimming took off 3 bases at V and 5 bases at J, with 16 bases between the two ends. CDR1 LGHNA and CDR2 YSLEER come from the germline V gene. This CDR3 is built from 15 residues. The TCR sequence derives from a human donor who donated a stem cell graft to a child with acute lymphoblastic leukemia. The rearrangement uses TRBV4-3 and TRBJ2-5; the D gene is possibly TRBD1 (8 bases). This specimen consisted of PBMCs from the stem cell graft donor, obtained from the stem cell graft. The DNA for the CDR3 is TGCGCCAGCAGCCAGCGAGACAGGGGAGGGGAGACCCAGTACTTC. This sequence encodes CASSQRDRGGETQYF.